A single sample gave rise to the 30 T cell receptor beta chains below, sequenced in a study of blood T cell repertoires in COVID-19. The table came from immunoSEQ multiplex PCR; TCRdb's copy has only in-frame clones and leaves some out. The profile covers 150,000 or so clones, with roughly 82% appearing a single time and around 7% taken by the ten largest. Sequencing used peripheral blood. The receptors were sampled from a woman aged 40 to 50 with COVID-19, enrolled during active disease.

V and J are TRBV9 and TRBJ2-6, with D possibly being TRBD2 (5 bases). The CDR3 has 16 amino acids. V lost 6 bases to trimming and J lost 2 bases, with 15 bases between them. Germline assignment: CDR1 SGDLS and CDR2 YYNGEE. The DNA for the CDR3 is TGTGCCAGCAACCTTGGTTTGAGGGCTGGGGCCAACGTCCTGACTTTC. Translating it yields CASNLGLRAGANVLTF.

The V call is TRBV11-2, the J call TRBJ1-3; 8 bases are shared with TRBD1. V lost 1 base and J lost 5; bases outside the gene matches: 1. CDR1 is SGHAT and CDR2 is FQNNGV in the germline V gene. There are 14 residues in the CDR3. Written as DNA, the CDR3 is TGTGCCAGCAGCTTAGGGACAGGGCGAAACACCATATATTTT. Its translation: CASSLGTGRNTIYF.

The chain employs TRBV27 and TRBJ1-2; 10 positions agree with TRBD1. The V segment lost 1 base and the J segment 7 bases; nucleotides outside the gene matches: 12. The CDR3 is 17 amino acids. The germline V gene has CDR1 MNHEY and CDR2 SMNVEV (reference sequence). The CDR3 region is CASSLWNPGTGVSGYTF. For the CDR3, the DNA is TGTGCCAGCAGTTTATGGAATCCCGGGACAGGGGTGAGTGGCTACACCTTC.

J is TRBJ2-1 and V is TRBV19, with D possibly being TRBD2 (7 bases). Germline V gene lookup returns CDR1 LNHDA and CDR2 SQIVND (reference sequence). There are 16 residues in the CDR3. The germline V and J ends were trimmed by 0 bases and 8 bases, with 17 bases remaining between them. For the CDR3, the DNA is TGTGCCAGTAGTATAGAATGGCTAGCGGAGGGGGATGAGCAGTTCTTC. It encodes CASSIEWLAEGDEQFF.

This chain uses TRBV7-6 with TRBJ1-4; 8 bases are a match to TRBD1. V shed 5 bases and J 8 bases; nucleotides not matched to a gene: 10. This CDR3 comprises 15 residues. Per the germline V gene, CDR1 is SGHVS and CDR2 is FNYEAQ. This CDR3 is CASSQRTGTFEKLFF. The CDR3 bases are TGTGCCAGCAGCCAAAGGACAGGGACGTTCGAAAAACTGTTTTTT.

Worth noting for this clone: The sample contains more than one DNA sequence encoding this CDR3. The chain combines TRBV28 with TRBJ2-7, with TRBD2 matching 11 bases. The V gene's germline CDR1 is MDHEN and CDR2 SYDVKM. Losses at the gene ends were 5 bases for V and 0 bases for J; bases not matched to a gene: 0. CDR3 length: 14 residues. In DNA, the CDR3 is TGTGCCAGCAGTCTAGCGGGAGGCTCCTACGAGCAGTACTTC. Protein product: CASSLAGGSYEQYF. The whole variable domain, remainder taken from reference TRBV28 and TRBJ2-7, is DVKVTQSSRYLVKRTGEKVFLECVQDMDHENMFWYRQDPGLGLRLIYFSYDVKMKEKGDIPEGYSVSREKKERFSLILESASTNQTSMYLCASSLAGGSYEQYFGPGTRLTVT.

The chain carries TRBV1 and TRBJ2-7; the table's D call of TRBD1 was not tested on the DNA. TRBV1 is a pseudogene segment. The CDR3 length is 18 residues. CDR3 bases: TGCACCAGCAGCTACGTTCGGATGGCTGGTACAGGGGGTCACGAGCAGTACGTC. Translating it yields CTSSYVRMAGTGGHEQYV.

In its sample, this clone was seen once. CDR3 sequence reads: CASSVPSRGRSTDTQYF. CDR3 in DNA: TGTGCCAGCAGCGTACCTTCTAGGGGGCGCAGTACAGATACGCAGTATTTT. The chain links TRBV7-9 to TRBJ2-3, with 7 bases that match TRBD1. Germline CDR1 is SEHNR and CDR2 is FQNEAQ (reference sequence). J lost 3 bases, V lost 5 bases, and 14 bases had no gene match. The CDR3 contains 17 residues.

J is TRBJ1-4 and V is TRBV2, with 9 bases identical to TRBD1. Germline lookup yields CDR1 SNHLY and CDR2 FYNNEI. The CDR3 sequence is 14 residues long. The J segment lost 5 bases and the V segment lost 6 bases, leaving 4 bases of the junction unmatched. CDR3 in amino acids: CASRGQGLNEKLFF. The DNA of the CDR3 is TGTGCCAGCAGAGGACAGGGGTTAAATGAAAAACTGTTTTTT.

The chain joins TRBV19 to TRBJ1-1; the D gene is possibly TRBD1 (6 bases). The CDR3 is made up of 12 amino acids. The germline CDR1 and CDR2 sequences are LNHDA and SQIVND (reference sequence). With 3 bases removed from V and 8 bases from J, the gap between germline ends came to 10 bases. The CDR3 region has the DNA TGTGCCAGTAGTATTATGGGGGCCGAAGCTTTCTTT. This encodes CASSIMGAEAFF.

The rearrangement links TRBV6-5 to TRBJ2-1; 15 bases match TRBD2. CDR3 length equals 14 residues. J was trimmed by 13 bases and V by 6 bases; bases with no gene match: 7. The germline V gene encodes CDR1 MNHEY and CDR2 SVGAGI. In nucleotides, the CDR3 is TGTGCCAGCAGCACGGGACTAGCGGGAGGAAGTCAGTTCTTC. Translation gives CASSTGLAGGSQFF.

CDR3 sequence reads: CASSSDGVNTEAFF. CDR3 coding DNA: TGTGCCAGCAGCTCGGACGGGGTCAACACTGAAGCTTTCTTT. This rearrangement joins TRBV7-3 to TRBJ1-1; D remains ambiguous. Trimming cost V 4 bases and J 2 bases, with 11 bases left between them. This CDR3 comprises 14 residues. Germline CDR1 reads SGHTA; CDR2 reads FQGTGA.

The chain couples TRBV6-5 to TRBJ1-4, with D possibly matching TRBD1 (6 bases). V was pared by 0 bases and J by 9 bases, with 14 bases between. Per the germline V gene, CDR1 is MNHEY and CDR2 is SVGAGI. This CDR3 region has 15 residues. CDR3 region: CASSYSQGNRQKLFF. CDR3 coding DNA: TGTGCCAGCAGTTACTCTCAGGGGAATAGGCAAAAACTGTTTTTT.

V and J are TRBV4-1 and TRBJ1-2; D possibly corresponds to TRBD1 (5 bases). Trimming pared 1 base from V and 4 bases from J, leaving 10 bases between. The CDR3 spans 14 residues. Germline V lookup: CDR1 MGHRA, CDR2 YSYEKL. CDR3 bases: TGCGCCAGCAGCCAAGCAGGGCCTCTCTATGGCTACACCTTC. Protein: CASSQAGPLYGYTF.

The table lists this clone with a few counts. The chain uses TRBV9 and TRBJ2-1; D might be TRBD2 (6 bases). The CDR3 covers 15 residues. Per the germline V gene, CDR1 is SGDLS and CDR2 is YYNGEE. V lost 4 bases, J lost 2 bases, and 13 bases lay in between. The CDR3 coding sequence is TGTGCCAGCAGCTTTAGCGGAGCAGCCTACAATGAGCAGTTCTTC. Its translation is CASSFSGAAYNEQFF.

The chain employs TRBV6-1 and TRBJ2-7; tentative D call: TRBD1 (6 bases). CDR3 length equals 13 residues. The ends were cut back, 3 bases at V and 1 base at J, with 7 bases in the middle. Germline loops: CDR1 MNHNS, CDR2 SASEGT. The CDR3 nucleotides read TGTGCCAGCAGTGAGAGGGGGTCCTACGAGCAGTACTTC. It is translated as CASSERGSYEQYF.

V is TRBV19 and J is TRBJ1-5, with 7 bases that match TRBD1. V was pared by 6 bases and J by 5 bases, with 4 bases of the junction left unmatched. The germline gives CDR1 LNHDA, CDR2 SQIVND (reference sequence). CDR3 length: 13 amino acids. The CDR3 DNA reads as TGTGCCAGTAGAAACAGGGGAGATCAGCCCCAGCATTTT. Its translation: CASRNRGDQPQHF.

This chain joins TRBV27 and TRBJ1-5; D is perhaps TRBD1 (6 bases). The CDR3 is made up of 15 amino acids. In germline, CDR1 is MNHEY, CDR2 SMNVEV (reference sequence). Trimming cost V 6 bases and J 5 bases, with 17 bases left between them. CDR3 sequence: CASRTYGTRDQPQHF. The CDR3 bases are TGTGCCAGCAGAACATACGGGACAAGAGATCAGCCCCAGCATTTT.

The chain has TRBV28 and TRBJ2-1, with D perhaps TRBD2 (5 bases). Trimming removed 7 bases from V and 7 bases from J, with 23 bases in between. The CDR3 consists of 16 residues. Germline V gene lookup returns CDR1 MDHEN and CDR2 SYDVKM. CDR3 sequence: CASKTTGPFIGNEQFF. The CDR3 bases are TGTGCCAGCAAGACTACCGGGCCGTTCATTGGTAATGAGCAGTTCTTC. The variable domain in full, completed from reference TRBV28 and TRBJ2-1, reads DVKVTQSSRYLVKRTGEKVFLECVQDMDHENMFWYRQDPGLGLRLIYFSYDVKMKEKGDIPEGYSVSREKKERFSLILESASTNQTSMYLCASKTTGPFIGNEQFFGPGTRLTVL.

This clone has a handful of counts. CDR3 in DNA: TGTGCCACCAGTGATTTAGTCAGCATACAGGGCTACGAGCAGTACGTC. As protein: CATSDLVSIQGYEQYV. The chain couples TRBV24-1 to TRBJ2-7; perhaps TRBD1 as D (6 bases). This CDR3 spans 16 amino acids. Germline CDR1 and CDR2: KGHDR and SFDVKD. V dropped 1 base and J dropped 3 bases, with 15 bases sitting between them.

The rearrangement uses TRBV6-1 and TRBJ2-1, with TRBD2 matching over 12 bases. This CDR3 region has 17 residues. With 3 bases clipped from V and 9 bases from J, the junction kept 12 bases outside the gene matches. Germline CDR1 reads MNHNS; CDR2 reads SASEGT. CDR3 sequence: CASSDPPRLAGVAEQFF. Written as DNA, the CDR3 is TGTGCCAGCAGTGACCCCCCACGACTAGCGGGAGTTGCTGAGCAGTTCTTC.

The chain has TRBV5-4 and TRBJ2-1; tentatively, D is TRBD2 (5 bases). Looked up from germline, CDR1 is SGHNT and CDR2 is YYREEE (reference sequence). The V and J ends lost 2 bases and 10 bases respectively, with 10 bases between them. The CDR3 contains 12 residues. Here the CDR3 DNA reads TGTGCCAGCAGCTTTTCATGGGAGGAGCAGTTCTTC. It translates to CASSFSWEEQFF.

The rearrangement joins TRBV19 to TRBJ2-4, with 10 bases aligning to TRBD1. Unmatched junction bases numbered 7, after V lost 4 bases and J lost 1 base. In germline, CDR1 is LNHDA, CDR2 SQIVND (reference sequence). The CDR3 consists of 17 residues. The CDR3 protein is CASSTRDRGLAKNIQYF. The CDR3 bases are TGTGCCAGTAGTACCAGGGACAGGGGCCTGGCCAAAAACATTCAGTACTTC. The full variable domain, with the rest looked up from reference TRBV19 and TRBJ2-4, is DGGITQSPKYLFRKEGQNVTLSCEQNLNHDAMYWYRQDPGQGLRLIYYSQIVNDFQKGDIAEGYSVSREKKESFPLTVTSAQKNPTAFYLCASSTRDRGLAKNIQYFGAGTRLSVL.

The chain uses TRBV18 and TRBJ1-3; D gene unclear. This CDR3 comprises 15 residues. Per germline, CDR1 KGHSH and CDR2 LQKENI. The V and J ends lost 6 bases and 3 bases respectively, with 15 bases between them. The CDR3 sequence is CASSLEPSGGNTIYF. The CDR3 DNA reads as TGTGCCAGCTCCCTTGAACCAAGCGGTGGAAACACCATATATTTT. Variable domain in full (rest from reference TRBV18 and TRBJ1-3): NAGVMQNPRHLVRRRGQEARLRCSPMKGHSHVYWYRQLPEEGLKFMVYLQKENIIDESGMPKERFSAEFPKEGPSILRIQQVVRGDSAAYFCASSLEPSGGNTIYFGEGSWLTVV.

Here the CDR3 DNA reads TGTGCCAGCAGCTTAGTCAGGGGGCGATACAATGAGCAGTTCTTC. Translating gives CASSLVRGRYNEQFF. The chain uses TRBV7-9 and TRBJ2-1; 8 bases are shared with TRBD1. V was pared by 1 base and J by 4 bases, with 3 bases of the junction left unmatched. The CDR3 is 15 residues long. Germline V CDR1 and CDR2: SEHNR, FQNEAQ (reference sequence).

This clone was found a few times. The chain joins TRBV11-2 to TRBJ2-2, with TRBD1 matching over 9 bases. V gave up 8 bases and J gave up 2 bases; unmatched junction bases: 9. Germline lookup yields CDR1 SGHAT and CDR2 FQNNGV. The CDR3 consists of 16 residues. In DNA, the CDR3 is TGTGCCAGCCGTATGTGGACAGGGGTTAACACCGGGGAGCTGTTTTTT. Translation gives CASRMWTGVNTGELFF. The variable domain in full, with the rest retrieved from reference TRBV11-2 and TRBJ2-2, is EAGVAQSPRYKIIEKRQSVAFWCNPISGHATLYWYQQILGQGPKLLIQFQNNGVVDDSQLPKDRFSAERLKGVDSTLKIQPAKLEDSAVYLCASRMWTGVNTGELFFGEGSRLTVL.

The genes are TRBV6-2 or TRBV6-3 and TRBJ2-5, with 13 bases identical to TRBD2. Germline V lookup: CDR1 MNHEY, CDR2 SVGEGT. The junction had 8 bases not matched to a gene; V was cut back by 2 bases and J by 5 bases. The CDR3 has 17 residues. CDR3 DNA sequence: TGTGCCAGCAGTTACAAGGGACTAGCGGGATATAGGGAGACCCAGTACTTC. This encodes CASSYKGLAGYRETQYF.

This clone was detected only a few times. This same CDR3 is encoded by further DNA sequences in the sample. CDR3 in DNA: TGTGCCAGCAGCCAGGGACTAGCGGGGTACAATGAGCAGTTCTTC. Translating gives CASSQGLAGYNEQFF. The rearrangement joins TRBV3-1 (or the pseudogene TRBV3-2) to TRBJ2-1; TRBD2 agrees at 13 bases. The V and J ends lost 3 bases and 4 bases, in that order; junction bases with no gene match: 0. Germline V lookup: CDR1 LGHDT, CDR2 YNNKEL (reference sequence). The CDR3 is 15 residues long.

The V gene is TRBV27, the J gene TRBJ2-1, with 16 nucleotides matching TRBD2. CDR1 is MNHEY and CDR2 is SMNVEV in the germline V gene (reference sequence). V dropped 8 bases and J dropped 5; count of bases not matched to a gene: 9. The CDR3 runs to 17 residues. The DNA of the CDR3 is TGTGCCAGCCGATCGGGACTAGCGGGGGGGCGCCACAATGAGCAGTTCTTC. It specifies CASRSGLAGGRHNEQFF.

The chain carries TRBV3-1 (or the pseudogene TRBV3-2) and TRBJ1-1; perhaps TRBD1 as D (5 bases). The V end was cut by 4 bases, the J end by 1 base, with 7 bases between. Germline values: CDR1 LGHDT, CDR2 YNNKEL (reference sequence). The CDR3 runs 13 residues. In DNA form, the CDR3 reads TGTGCCAGCAGCCCCCAGGGGAACACTGAAGCTTTCTTT. Protein: CASSPQGNTEAFF.